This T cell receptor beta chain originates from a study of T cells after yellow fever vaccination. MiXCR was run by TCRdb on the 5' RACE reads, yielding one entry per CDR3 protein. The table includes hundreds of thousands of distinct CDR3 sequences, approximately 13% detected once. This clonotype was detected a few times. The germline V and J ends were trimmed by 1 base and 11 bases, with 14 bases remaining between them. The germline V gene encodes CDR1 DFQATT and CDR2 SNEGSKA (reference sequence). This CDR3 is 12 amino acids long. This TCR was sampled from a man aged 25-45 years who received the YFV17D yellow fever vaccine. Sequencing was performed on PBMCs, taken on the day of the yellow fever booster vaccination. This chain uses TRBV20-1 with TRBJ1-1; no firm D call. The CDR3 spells CSARGFLTVAFF. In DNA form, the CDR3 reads TGCAGTGCTAGAGGGTTCCTAACCGTTGCTTTCTTT.